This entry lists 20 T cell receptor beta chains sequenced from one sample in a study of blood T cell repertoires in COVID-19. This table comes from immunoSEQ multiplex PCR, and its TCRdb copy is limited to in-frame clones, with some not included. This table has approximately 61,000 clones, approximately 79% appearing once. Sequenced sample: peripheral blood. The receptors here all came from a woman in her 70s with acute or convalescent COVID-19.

CDR3 sequence (DNA): TGTGCCAGCAGCCTAGGAGGGAGGGGTATTCGAGAGACCCAGTACTTC. Protein product: CASSLGGRGIRETQYF. The chain couples TRBV5-4 to TRBJ2-5; 7 positions agree with TRBD2. This CDR3 has 16 residues. V gave up 4 bases and J gave up 4 bases; unmatched junction bases: 13. Germline assignment: CDR1 SGHNT and CDR2 YYREEE (reference sequence).

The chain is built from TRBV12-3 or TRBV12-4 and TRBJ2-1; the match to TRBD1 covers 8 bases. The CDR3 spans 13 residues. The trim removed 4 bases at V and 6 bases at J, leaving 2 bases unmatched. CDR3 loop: CASSSTGVNEQFF. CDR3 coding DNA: TGTGCCAGCAGTTCGACAGGGGTCAATGAGCAGTTCTTC.

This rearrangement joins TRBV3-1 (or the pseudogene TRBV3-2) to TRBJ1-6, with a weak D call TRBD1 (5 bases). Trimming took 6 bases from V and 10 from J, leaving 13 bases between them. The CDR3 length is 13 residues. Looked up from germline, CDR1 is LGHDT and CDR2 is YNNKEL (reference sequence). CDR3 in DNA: TGTGCCAGCAGTTTAACAGGAGAATCACCCCTCCACTTT. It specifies CASSLTGESPLHF.

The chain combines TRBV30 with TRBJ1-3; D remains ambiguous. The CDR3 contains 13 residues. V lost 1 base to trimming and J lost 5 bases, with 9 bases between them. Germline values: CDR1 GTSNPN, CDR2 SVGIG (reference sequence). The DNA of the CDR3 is TGTGCCTGGAGTGGGAGTGAGAGAAACACCATATATTTT. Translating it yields CAWSGSERNTIYF.

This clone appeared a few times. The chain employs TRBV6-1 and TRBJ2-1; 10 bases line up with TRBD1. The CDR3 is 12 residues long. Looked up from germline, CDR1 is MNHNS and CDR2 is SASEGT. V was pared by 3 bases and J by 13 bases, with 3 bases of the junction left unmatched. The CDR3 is CASSEDRGRQFF. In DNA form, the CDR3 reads TGTGCCAGCAGTGAGGACAGGGGGAGACAGTTCTTC.

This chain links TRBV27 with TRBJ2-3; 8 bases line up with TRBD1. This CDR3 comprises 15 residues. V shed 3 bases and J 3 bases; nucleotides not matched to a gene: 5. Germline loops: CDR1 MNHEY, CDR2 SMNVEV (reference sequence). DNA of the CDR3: TGTGCCAGCAGTTTTAGAGGACAGGGAACAGATACGCAGTATTTT. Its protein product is CASSFRGQGTDTQYF.

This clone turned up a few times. The DNA of the CDR3 is TGTGCCAGCAGTGTCTTTGCGGGACAGGGAAATCAGCCCCAGCATTTT. It translates to CASSVFAGQGNQPQHF. The rearrangement links TRBV2 to TRBJ1-5; 9 bases match TRBD1. Germline loops: CDR1 SNHLY, CDR2 FYNNEI. This CDR3 comprises 16 residues. Trimming removed 4 bases from V and 4 bases from J; junction bases left unmatched: 8.

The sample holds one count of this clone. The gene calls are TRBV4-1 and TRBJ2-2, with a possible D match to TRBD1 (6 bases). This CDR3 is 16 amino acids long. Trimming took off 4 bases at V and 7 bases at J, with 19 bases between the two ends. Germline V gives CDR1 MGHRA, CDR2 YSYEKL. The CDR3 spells CASSRTSGQYDGELFF. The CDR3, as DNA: TGCGCCAGCAGCCGAACCTCCGGACAGTATGACGGGGAGCTGTTTTTT.

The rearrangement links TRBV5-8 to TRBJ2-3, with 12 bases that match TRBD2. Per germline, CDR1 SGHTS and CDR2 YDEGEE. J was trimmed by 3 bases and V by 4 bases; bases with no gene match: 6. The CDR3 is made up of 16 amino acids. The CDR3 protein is CASSRLAGGPTDTQYF. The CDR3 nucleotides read TGTGCCAGCAGCCGTCTAGCGGGGGGGCCTACAGATACGCAGTATTTT.

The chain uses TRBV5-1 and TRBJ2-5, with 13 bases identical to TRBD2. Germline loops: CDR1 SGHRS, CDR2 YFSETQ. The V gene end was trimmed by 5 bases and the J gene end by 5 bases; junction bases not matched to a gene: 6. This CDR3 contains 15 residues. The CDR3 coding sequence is TGCGCCAGCAGGTTACTAGCGGGGGGGCCGGAGACCCAGTACTTC. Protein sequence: CASRLLAGGPETQYF.

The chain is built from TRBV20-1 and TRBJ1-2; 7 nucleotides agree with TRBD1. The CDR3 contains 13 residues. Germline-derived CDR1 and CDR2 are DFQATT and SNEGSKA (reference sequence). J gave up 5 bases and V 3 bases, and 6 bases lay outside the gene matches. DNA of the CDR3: TGCAGTGCTAGTCCCGGGACAGCTTATGGCTACACCTTC. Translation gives CSASPGTAYGYTF.

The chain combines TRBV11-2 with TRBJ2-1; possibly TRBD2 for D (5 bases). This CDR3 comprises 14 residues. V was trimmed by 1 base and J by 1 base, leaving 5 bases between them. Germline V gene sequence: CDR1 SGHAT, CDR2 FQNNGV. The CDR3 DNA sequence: TGTGCCAGCAGCTTAGCGGGGTCCTACAATGAGCAGTTCTTC. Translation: CASSLAGSYNEQFF.

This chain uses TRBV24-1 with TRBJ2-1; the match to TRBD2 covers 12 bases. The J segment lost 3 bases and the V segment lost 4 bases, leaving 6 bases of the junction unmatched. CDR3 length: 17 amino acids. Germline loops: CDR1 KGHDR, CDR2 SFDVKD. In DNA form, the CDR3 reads TGTGCCACCAGTGAGCCCACTAGCGGGGGGCTCTACAATGAGCAGTTCTTC. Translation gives CATSEPTSGGLYNEQFF.

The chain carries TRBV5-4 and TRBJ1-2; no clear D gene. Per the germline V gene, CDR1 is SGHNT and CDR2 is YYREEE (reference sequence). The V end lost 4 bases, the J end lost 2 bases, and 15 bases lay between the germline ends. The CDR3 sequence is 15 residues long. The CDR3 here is CASSPTAGENYGYTF. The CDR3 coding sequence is TGTGCCAGCAGCCCTACTGCCGGGGAGAACTATGGCTACACCTTC.

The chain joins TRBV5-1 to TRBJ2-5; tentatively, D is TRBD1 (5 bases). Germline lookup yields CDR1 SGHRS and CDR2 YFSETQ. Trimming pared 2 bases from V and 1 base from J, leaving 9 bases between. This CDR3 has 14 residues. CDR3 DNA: TGCGCCAGCAGCTTAGGGGCAGTCCAAGAGACCCAGTACTTC. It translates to CASSLGAVQETQYF.

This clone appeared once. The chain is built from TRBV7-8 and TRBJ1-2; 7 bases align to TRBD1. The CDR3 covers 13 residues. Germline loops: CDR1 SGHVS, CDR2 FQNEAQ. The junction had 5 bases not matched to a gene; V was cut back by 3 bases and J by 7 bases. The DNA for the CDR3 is TGTGCCAGCAGCTTTTCAGGGGGTCGTGGCTACACCTTC. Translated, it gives CASSFSGGRGYTF.

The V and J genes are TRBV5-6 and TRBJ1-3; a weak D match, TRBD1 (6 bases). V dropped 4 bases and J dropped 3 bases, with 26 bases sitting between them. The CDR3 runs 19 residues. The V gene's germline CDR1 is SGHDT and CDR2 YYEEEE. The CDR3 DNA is TGTGCCAGCAGCCGGAGGACAGAAAGAACAGTTTCCTATGGAAACACCATATATTTT. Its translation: CASSRRTERTVSYGNTIYF.

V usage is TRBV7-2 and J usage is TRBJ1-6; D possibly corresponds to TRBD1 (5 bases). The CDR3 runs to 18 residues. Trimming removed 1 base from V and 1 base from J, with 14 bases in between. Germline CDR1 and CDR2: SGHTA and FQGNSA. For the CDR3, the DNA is TGTGCCAGCAGCTTAGAGGGGCCCCCCTTATCCTATAATTCACCCCTCCACTTT. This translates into CASSLEGPPLSYNSPLHF.

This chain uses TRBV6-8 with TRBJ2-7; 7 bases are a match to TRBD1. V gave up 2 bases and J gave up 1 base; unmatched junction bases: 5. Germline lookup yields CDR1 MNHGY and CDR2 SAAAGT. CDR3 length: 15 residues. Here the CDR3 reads CASSYGTASSYEQYF. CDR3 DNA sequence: TGTGCCAGCAGTTACGGGACAGCCTCGTCCTACGAGCAGTACTTC.

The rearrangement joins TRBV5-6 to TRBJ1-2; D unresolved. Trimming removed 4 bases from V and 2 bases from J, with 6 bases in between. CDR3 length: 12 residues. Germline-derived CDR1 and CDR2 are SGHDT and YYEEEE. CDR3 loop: CASSRVNYGYTF. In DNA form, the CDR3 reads TGTGCCAGCAGCCGTGTCAACTATGGCTACACCTTC.